A selection of T cell receptor beta chains follows, all from one sample in a study of T cells in Graves' hyperthyroidism and ophthalmopathy. TCRdb passed the multiplex PCR reads through MiXCR, listing each CDR3 protein once. The sample carries about 290,000 distinct CDR3 sequences, about 17% recorded once. Specimen: blood. These receptors were obtained from a woman between 55 and 75 years old with Graves' ophthalmopathy. Both conserved end residues are part of each CDR3. A D gene is named only where the DNA matches it firmly. Rows may omit the clone size; those that give it use once, few, many or a size class.

size: many; V: TRBV2; J: TRBJ1-5; length: 14; D: -; CDR3: CASSEAFARQPQHF; DNA: TGTGCCAGCAGTGAAGCATTTGCGCGACAGCCCCAGCATTTT
size: many; V: TRBV7-9; J: TRBJ2-7; length: 16; D: -; CDR3: CASSLALRGRSYEQYF; DNA: TGTGCCAGCAGCTTAGCACTCCGGGGGAGGTCCTACGAGCAGTACTTC
size: few; V: TRBV20-1; J: TRBJ2-6; length: 14; D: -; CDR3: CSAELYSGANVLTF; DNA: TGCAGTGCAGAACTTTACTCTGGGGCCAACGTCCTGACTTTC
size: many; V: TRBV30; J: TRBJ1-6; length: 13; D: TRBD1; CDR3: CAWSRDRNSPLHF; DNA: TGTGCCTGGAGCCGGGACAGAAATTCACCCCTCCACTTT
size: -; V: TRBV7-9; J: TRBJ2-7; length: 15; D: TRBD1; CDR3: CASSHRDSASYEQYF; DNA: TGTGCCAGCAGCCACCGGGACAGTGCCTCCTACGAGCAGTACTTC
size: many; V: TRBV7-2; J: TRBJ2-7; length: 15; D: -; CDR3: CASSVATGKSYEQYF; DNA: TGTGCCAGCAGCGTAGCAACGGGCAAATCCTACGAGCAGTACTTC
size: many; V: TRBV12-3/TRBV12-4; J: TRBJ1-1; length: 14; D: -; CDR3: CASREEGLSAEAFF; DNA: TGTGCCAGCAGGGAGGAGGGTTTGAGCGCTGAAGCTTTCTTT
size: many; V: TRBV6-1; J: TRBJ2-2; length: 15; D: -; CDR3: CASSLRGSGTGELFF; DNA: TGTGCCAGCAGTCTGCGGGGCTCTGGGACCGGGGAGCTGTTTTTT
size: many; V: TRBV29-1; J: TRBJ1-1; length: 13; D: -; CDR3: CSALTGPNTEAFF; DNA: TGCAGCGCCCTGACAGGACCAAACACTGAAGCTTTCTTT
size: many; V: TRBV2; J: TRBJ1-5; length: 13; D: -; CDR3: CARRRGGNQPQHF; DNA: TGTGCCAGACGGCGGGGGGGCAATCAGCCCCAGCATTTT
size: many; V: TRBV6-1; J: TRBJ1-2; length: 13; D: -; CDR3: CASIEWAGDGYTF; DNA: TGTGCCAGCATCGAGTGGGCGGGGGACGGCTACACCTTC
size: -; V: TRBV29-1; J: TRBJ2-5; length: 12; D: TRBD1; CDR3: CSAGTGQETQYF; DNA: TGCAGCGCGGGGACAGGACAAGAGACCCAGTACTTC
size: many; V: TRBV3-1; J: TRBJ2-7; length: 14; D: TRBD1; CDR3: CASSPTGMNYEQYF; DNA: TGTGCCAGCAGCCCGACAGGGATGAACTACGAGCAGTACTTC
size: many; V: TRBV27; J: TRBJ2-7; length: 15; D: -; CDR3: CASSLFGTLPYEQYF; DNA: TGTGCCAGCAGCCTCTTCGGGACCCTCCCCTACGAGCAGTACTTC
size: many; V: TRBV7-9; J: TRBJ1-2; length: 12; D: -; CDR3: CASSLVYYGYTF; DNA: TGTGCCAGCAGCTTAGTCTACTATGGCTACACCTTC
size: -; V: TRBV7-8; J: TRBJ1-6; length: 17; D: -; CDR3: CASSLIGARYYNSPLHF; DNA: TGTGCCAGCAGCTTAATTGGGGCCAGATACTATAATTCACCCCTCCACTTT
size: many; V: TRBV29-1; J: TRBJ1-1; length: 12; D: -; CDR3: CSVSVVNTEAFF; DNA: TGCAGCGTCTCAGTTGTGAACACTGAAGCTTTCTTT
size: -; V: TRBV6-5; J: TRBJ1-1; length: 12; D: -; CDR3: CASSYYGTEAFF; DNA: TGTGCCAGCAGTTACTATGGCACTGAAGCTTTCTTT
size: many; V: TRBV6-5; J: TRBJ1-1; length: 13; D: -; CDR3: CASSYTPGSEAFF; DNA: TGTGCCAGCAGTTACACTCCTGGTTCTGAAGCTTTCTTT
size: few; V: TRBV20-1; J: TRBJ2-1; length: 14; D: TRBD2; CDR3: CSARGTSGNNEQFF; DNA: TGCAGTGCTAGGGGGACTAGCGGCAACAATGAGCAGTTCTTC
size: -; V: TRBV5-1; J: TRBJ1-2; length: 13; D: TRBD1; CDR3: CASSTGTGYGYTF; DNA: TGCGCCAGCAGTACCGGGACAGGGTATGGCTACACCTTC
size: many; V: TRBV28; J: TRBJ1-1; length: 12; D: -; CDR3: CASSLRDIEAFF; DNA: TGTGCCAGCAGTTTACGGGACATTGAAGCTTTCTTT
size: few; V: TRBV6-1; J: TRBJ1-1; length: 15; D: -; CDR3: CASDPMRASGDEAFF; DNA: TGTGCCAGTGACCCTATGAGGGCCTCGGGGGATGAAGCTTTCTTT
size: many; V: TRBV20-1; J: TRBJ1-6; length: 14; D: -; CDR3: CSARDAGLKSPLHF; DNA: TGCAGTGCTAGAGATGCGGGGTTGAAATCACCCCTCCACTTT
size: few; V: TRBV24-1; J: TRBJ1-2; length: 13; D: TRBD1; CDR3: CATSERGRDGYTF; DNA: TGTGCCACCAGTGAGAGGGGGCGAGATGGCTACACCTTC
size: many; V: TRBV2; J: TRBJ1-3; length: 14; D: -; CDR3: CASRPQGPGNTIYF; DNA: TGTGCCAGCAGGCCACAGGGCCCTGGAAACACCATATATTTT
size: many; V: TRBV5-1; J: TRBJ2-6; length: 14; D: -; CDR3: CASSLGSGANVLTF; DNA: TGCGCCAGCAGCTTGGGCTCTGGGGCCAACGTCCTGACTTTC
size: few; V: TRBV7-2; J: TRBJ1-3; length: 14; D: -; CDR3: CASNETASGNTIYF; DNA: TGTGCCAGCAACGAAACAGCATCTGGAAACACCATATATTTT
size: -; V: TRBV7-9; J: TRBJ2-7; length: 14; D: TRBD1; CDR3: CVSLRDRVSYEQYF; DNA: TGTGTCAGCTTGCGGGACAGGGTCTCCTACGAGCAGTACTTC
size: few; V: TRBV7-2; J: TRBJ1-2; length: 13; D: -; CDR3: CASSFRVSNGYTF; DNA: TGTGCCAGCAGCTTTCGGGTTTCCAACGGCTACACCTTC